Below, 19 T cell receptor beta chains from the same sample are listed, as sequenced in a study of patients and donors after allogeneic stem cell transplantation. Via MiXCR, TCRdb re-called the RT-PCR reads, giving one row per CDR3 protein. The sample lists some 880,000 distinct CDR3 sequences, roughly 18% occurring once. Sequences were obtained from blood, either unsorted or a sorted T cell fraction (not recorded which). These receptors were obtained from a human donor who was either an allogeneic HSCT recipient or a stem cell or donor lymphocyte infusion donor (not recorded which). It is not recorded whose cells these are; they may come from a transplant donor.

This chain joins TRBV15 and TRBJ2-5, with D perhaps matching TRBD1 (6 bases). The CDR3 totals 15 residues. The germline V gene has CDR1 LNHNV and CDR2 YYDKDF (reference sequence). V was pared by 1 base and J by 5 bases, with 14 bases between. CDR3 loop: CATSRGQDPWETQYF. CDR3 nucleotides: TGTGCCACCAGCAGAGGACAGGACCCCTGGGAGACCCAGTACTTC.

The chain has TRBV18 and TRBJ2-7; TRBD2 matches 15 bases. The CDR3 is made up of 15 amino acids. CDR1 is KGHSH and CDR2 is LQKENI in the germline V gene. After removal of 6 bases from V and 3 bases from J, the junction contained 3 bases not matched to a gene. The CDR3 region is CASSGLAGGYYEQYF. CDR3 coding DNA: TGTGCCAGCTCTGGACTAGCGGGAGGGTACTACGAGCAGTACTTC.

CDR3 coding DNA: TGCAGTGCTAGTGGGCACATCTCTGGGGCCAACGTCCTGACTTTC. This codes for CSASGHISGANVLTF. This chain uses TRBV20-1 with TRBJ2-6; D is unresolved. With 3 bases removed from V and 0 bases from J, the gap between germline ends came to 9 bases. CDR3 length: 15 amino acids. The germline V gene encodes CDR1 DFQATT and CDR2 SNEGSKA (reference sequence).

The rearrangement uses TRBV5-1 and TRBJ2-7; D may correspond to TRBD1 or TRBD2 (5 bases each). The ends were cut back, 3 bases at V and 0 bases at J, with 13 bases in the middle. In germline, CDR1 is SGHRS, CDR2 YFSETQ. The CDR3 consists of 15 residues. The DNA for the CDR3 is TGCGCCAGCAGCTCGGGGTGGGACGGCTCCTACGAGCAGTACTTC. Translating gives CASSSGWDGSYEQYF.

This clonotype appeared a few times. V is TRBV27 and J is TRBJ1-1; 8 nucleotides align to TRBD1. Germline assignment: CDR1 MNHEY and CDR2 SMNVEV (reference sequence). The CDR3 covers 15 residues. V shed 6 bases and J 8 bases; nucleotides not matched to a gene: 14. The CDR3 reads CASSHKRQGLGEAFF. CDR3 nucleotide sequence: TGTGCCAGCAGCCACAAACGACAGGGGCTAGGGGAAGCTTTCTTT.

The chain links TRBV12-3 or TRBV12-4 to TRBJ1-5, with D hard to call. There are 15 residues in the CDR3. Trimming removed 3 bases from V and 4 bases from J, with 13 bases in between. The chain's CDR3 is CASSLAGVMNQPQHF. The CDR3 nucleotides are TGTGCCAGCAGTTTGGCTGGGGTCATGAATCAGCCCCAGCATTTT.

CDR3 coding DNA: TGCGCCAGCAGCTTGGATGGAACCCCCGCCAATGAGCAGTTCTTC. The encoded protein is CASSLDGTPANEQFF. The chain has TRBV5-1 and TRBJ2-1, with D hard to call. The V end lost 0 bases, the J end lost 6 bases, and 13 bases lay between the germline ends. This CDR3 has 15 amino acids. CDR1 is SGHRS and CDR2 is YFSETQ in the germline V gene.

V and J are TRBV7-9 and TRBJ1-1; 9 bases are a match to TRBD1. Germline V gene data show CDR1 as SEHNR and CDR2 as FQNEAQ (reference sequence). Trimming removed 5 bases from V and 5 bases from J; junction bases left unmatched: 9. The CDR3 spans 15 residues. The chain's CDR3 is CASSVLTGGRTEAFF. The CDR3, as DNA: TGTGCCAGCAGCGTTTTGACAGGGGGTAGGACTGAAGCTTTCTTT.

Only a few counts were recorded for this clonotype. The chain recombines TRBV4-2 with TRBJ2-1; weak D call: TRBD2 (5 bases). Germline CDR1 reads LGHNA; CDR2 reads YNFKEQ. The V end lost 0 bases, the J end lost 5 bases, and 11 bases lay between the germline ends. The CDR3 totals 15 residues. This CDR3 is CASSQDPGSDNEQFF. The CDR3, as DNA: TGTGCCAGCAGCCAAGATCCGGGGTCGGACAATGAGCAGTTCTTC.

The CDR3 loop reads CASSLLGPGLLHF. The CDR3 DNA is TGTGCCAGCAGCTTACTTGGTCCAGGCCTCCTCCACTTT. V usage is TRBV7-9 and J usage is TRBJ1-6; no reliable D call. From germline, CDR1 is SEHNR and CDR2 FQNEAQ (reference sequence). This CDR3 region has 13 residues. Trimming pared 2 bases from V and 15 bases from J, leaving 14 bases between.

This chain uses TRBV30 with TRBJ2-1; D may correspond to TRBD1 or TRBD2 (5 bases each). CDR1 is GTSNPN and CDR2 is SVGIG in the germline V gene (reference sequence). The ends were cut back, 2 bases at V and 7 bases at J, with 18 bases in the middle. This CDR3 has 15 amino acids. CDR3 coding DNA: TGTGCCTGGAGTACCCTCCGGGGCGCTGGAAATGAGCAGTTCTTC. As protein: CAWSTLRGAGNEQFF.

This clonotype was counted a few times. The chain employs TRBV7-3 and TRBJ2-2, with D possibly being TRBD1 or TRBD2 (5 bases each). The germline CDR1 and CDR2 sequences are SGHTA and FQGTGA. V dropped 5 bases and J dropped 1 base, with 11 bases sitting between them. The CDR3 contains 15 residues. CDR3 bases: TGTGCCAGCAGCAAGGGACGGTTGAACACCGGGGAGCTGTTTTTT. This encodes CASSKGRLNTGELFF.

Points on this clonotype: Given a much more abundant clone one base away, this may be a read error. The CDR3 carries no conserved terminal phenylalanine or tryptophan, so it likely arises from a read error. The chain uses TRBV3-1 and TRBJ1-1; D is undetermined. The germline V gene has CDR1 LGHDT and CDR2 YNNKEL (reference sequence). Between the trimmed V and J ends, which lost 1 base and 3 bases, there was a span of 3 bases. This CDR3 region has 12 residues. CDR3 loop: CASSQGYTEAFL. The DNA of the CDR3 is TGTGCCAGCAGCCAAGGGTACACTGAAGCTTTCCTT.

The CDR3 coding sequence is TGTGCCAGCAGTTTATCGATGAATCTGAAGACCCAGTACTTC. It translates to CASSLSMNLKTQYF. The V gene is TRBV27, the J gene TRBJ2-5; D gene ambiguous. Germline V gives CDR1 MNHEY, CDR2 SMNVEV (reference sequence). With 0 bases removed from V and 6 bases from J, the gap between germline ends came to 11 bases. The CDR3 extends over 14 amino acids.

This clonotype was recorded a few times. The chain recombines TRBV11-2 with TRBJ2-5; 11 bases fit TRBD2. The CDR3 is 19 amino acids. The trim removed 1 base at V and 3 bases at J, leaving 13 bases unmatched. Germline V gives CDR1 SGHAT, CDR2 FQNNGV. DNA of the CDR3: TGTGCCAGCAGCTTAGGGGCCTCGCCGGGACTAGCGGATAAAGAGACCCAGTACTTC. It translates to CASSLGASPGLADKETQYF.

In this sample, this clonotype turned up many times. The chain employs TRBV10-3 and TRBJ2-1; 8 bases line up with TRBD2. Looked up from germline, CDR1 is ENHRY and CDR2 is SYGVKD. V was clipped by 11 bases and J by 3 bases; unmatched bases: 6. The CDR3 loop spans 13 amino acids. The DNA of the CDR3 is TGTGCCGCCCAGCGGGGGAACTACAATGAGCAGTTCTTC. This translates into CAAQRGNYNEQFF.

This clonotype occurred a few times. The CDR3 DNA follows: TGCAGTGCTAGAATTCATAGCGGGGGCGCAGATACGCAGTATTTT. It yields the protein CSARIHSGGADTQYF. The chain employs TRBV20-1 and TRBJ2-3, with TRBD2 matching over 9 bases. V was pared by 2 bases and J by 4 bases, with 7 bases of the junction left unmatched. Germline V gene lookup returns CDR1 DFQATT and CDR2 SNEGSKA (reference sequence). The CDR3 has 15 amino acids.

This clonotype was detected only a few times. CDR3 in amino acids: CASSRVGDSGNTIYF. The CDR3, as DNA: TGCGCCAGCAGCCGGGTTGGGGACTCTGGAAACACCATATATTTT. The gene calls are TRBV4-3 and TRBJ1-3; the D is unclear. Germline V gene lookup returns CDR1 LGHNA and CDR2 YSLEER. The V end was cut by 4 bases, the J end by 0 bases, with 10 bases between. The CDR3 runs to 15 residues.

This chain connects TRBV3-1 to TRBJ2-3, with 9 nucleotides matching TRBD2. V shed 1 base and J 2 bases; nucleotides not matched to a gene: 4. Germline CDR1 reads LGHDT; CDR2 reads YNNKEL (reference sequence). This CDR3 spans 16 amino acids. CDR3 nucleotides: TGTGCCAGCAGCCAAGTACTAGCGGGCAACACAGATACGCAGTATTTT. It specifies CASSQVLAGNTDTQYF.